Listed below are T cell receptor beta chains from one sample, sequenced in a study of identical twins. TCRdb reprocessed the 5' RACE reads via MiXCR and lists one record per CDR3 protein. This table holds more than 400,000 distinct CDR3 sequences, around 15% found once. The sample was also linked to a second study, of yellow fever vaccine responses in identical twins.

The sequencing sample was made of CD4+ T cells sorted from blood. These receptors were obtained from a woman aged 18-30 years in good health. The CDR3 runs from the conserved cysteine through the conserved F or W. D genes are given only for firm matches. Clone sizes are given selectively: once, few, many, or a class where the clone is expanded.

TRBV19,NA,TRBJ2-4,TRBD1,TGTGCCAGCAGTACCGTCACAGGGGGCCCCTTACTAGCCAAAAACATTCAGTACTTC,CASSTVTGGPLLAKNIQYF
TRBV4-1,NA,TRBJ2-7,NA,TGCGCCAGCAGCCAAGACCAGCAACCACTCTACGAGCAGTACTTC,CASSQDQQPLYEQYF
TRBV5-1,NA,TRBJ2-7,TRBD2,TGCGCCAGCAGCGTTGGGCCGGGGGGGTACGAGCAGTACTTC,CASSVGPGGYEQYF
TRBV6-5,NA,TRBJ2-1,NA,TGTGCCAGCAGTTATATCCAAGCACCTGAGCAGTTCTTC,CASSYIQAPEQFF
TRBV6-1,few,TRBJ1-6,NA,TGTGCCAGCAGTGCACAGGGCTTTGGCGATTCACCCCTCCACTTT,CASSAQGFGDSPLHF
TRBV5-1,few,TRBJ2-5,NA,TGCGCCAGCAGCGCCGGGACCCTATCTACAAGGGAGACCCAGTACTTC,CASSAGTLSTRETQYF
TRBV11-3,few,TRBJ2-1,TRBD2,TGTGCCAGCAGCTTCCCGGGACTAGCGGGAGGCAATGAGCAGTTCTTC,CASSFPGLAGGNEQFF
TRBV5-1,NA,TRBJ2-5,TRBD2,TGCGCCACCCAGACTAGCGGGAGTCTTGAAGGAGAGACCCAGTACTTC,CATQTSGSLEGETQYF
TRBV6-6,NA,TRBJ1-5,NA,TGTGCCAGCAGTTACGGGTTGGGTCAGCCCCAGCATTTT,CASSYGLGQPQHF
TRBV2,NA,TRBJ2-2,NA,TGTGCCACCAAGACCGGAGGGGGGAACACCGGGGAGCTGTTTTTT,CATKTGGGNTGELFF
TRBV20-1,few,TRBJ2-3,TRBD2,TGCAGTGCTACTCTAGCGGGCCTATTCACAGATACGCAGTATTTT,CSATLAGLFTDTQYF
TRBV4-1,NA,TRBJ2-2,NA,TGCGCCAGCAGCCAAGTGGAACCCCGAGGAACGAACACCGGGGAGCTGTTTTTT,CASSQVEPRGTNTGELFF
TRBV7-2,NA,TRBJ2-7,TRBD1,TGTGCCAGTCGGGACAGGGGGTCTTCCTACGAGCAGTACTTC,CASRDRGSSYEQYF
TRBV19,NA,TRBJ2-5,NA,TGTGCCAGCAGCAGCGGTAGGCTGGCGGTAGAGACCCAGTACTTC,CASSSGRLAVETQYF
TRBV20-1,NA,TRBJ2-3,NA,TGCAGTGCTAGAGATTTCAAAGCCGGATTCACAGATACGCAGTATTTT,CSARDFKAGFTDTQYF
TRBV5-1,NA,TRBJ2-5,NA,TGCGCCAGCAGCTTGGCCCAATACGAACAGGGAGTGTTAATCCAAGAGACCCAGTACTTC,CASSLAQYEQGVLIQETQYF
TRBV24-1,few,TRBJ2-1,NA,TGTGCCACCAGTGATTCGACCAGCGAGCAGTTCTTC,CATSDSTSEQFF
TRBV4-1,many,TRBJ1-1,NA,TGCGCCAGCAGCCAAGTGCCAGGTATGAACACTGAAGCTTTCTTT,CASSQVPGMNTEAFF
TRBV29-1,many,TRBJ2-7,TRBD1,TGCAGCGCTGGGGACAGCCCCCGCTACGAGCAGTACTTC,CSAGDSPRYEQYF
TRBV4-2,many,TRBJ1-2,NA,TGTGCCAGCAGCCAAGGGGGGGCCGATGGCTACACCTTC,CASSQGGADGYTF
TRBV12-3/TRBV12-4,many,TRBJ2-3,TRBD2,TGTGCCAGCAGTTCTAGCGGGAGGGCCGCAGATACGCAGTATTTT,CASSSSGRAADTQYF
TRBV14,NA,TRBJ1-2,NA,TGTGCCAGCAGCCAAGATTGGCCATTTGGCTACACCTTC,CASSQDWPFGYTF
TRBV11-2,NA,TRBJ2-7,TRBD1,TGTGCCAGCTTCGGGACAGGGGGTTTGAGGGAGCAGTACTTC,CASFGTGGLREQYF
TRBV27,NA,TRBJ2-3,NA,TGTGCCAGCAGTACGTGGGACGGCGGGGATACGCAGTATTTT,CASSTWDGGDTQYF
TRBV25-1,few,TRBJ2-5,TRBD1,TGTGCCAGCAGTGACGACAGGGTTTTGAGGGAGACCCAGTACTTC,CASSDDRVLRETQYF
TRBV20-1,few,TRBJ2-3,NA,TGCAGTGCCCCCGCCTTTGGGGATACGCAGTATTTT,CSAPAFGDTQYF
TRBV3-1,many,TRBJ2-3,TRBD2,TGTGCCAGCAGCCAGACTAGCGGGAGCACAGATACGCAGTATTTT,CASSQTSGSTDTQYF
TRBV5-1,NA,TRBJ1-1,NA,TGCGCCAGCAGCTTGGACAGTGGGTTAGCTGAAGCTTTCTTT,CASSLDSGLAEAFF
TRBV27,few,TRBJ2-1,TRBD1,TGTGCCAGCAGACAACAGGGGGGCAATGAGCAGTTCTTC,CASRQQGGNEQFF
TRBV7-8,few,TRBJ2-1,TRBD2,TGTGCCAGCAGCTTAGCGCTACTAGCGGGGAGGAGCTCCTACAATGAGCAGTTCTTC,CASSLALLAGRSSYNEQFF
TRBV3-1,NA,TRBJ1-6,TRBD1,TGTGCCAGCAGTCGTCCCGGGACAGGGGAGATTCGACCCCTCCACTTT,CASSRPGTGEIRPLHF
TRBV2,many,TRBJ2-5,NA,TGTGCCAGCAGTCAAAGAGGACAGACCCAAGAGACCCAGTACTTC,CASSQRGQTQETQYF
TRBV20-1,few,TRBJ2-5,NA,TGCAGTGCTAGAGGAACAGGCATAGTGGAGACCCAGTACTTC,CSARGTGIVETQYF
TRBV12-3/TRBV12-4,few,TRBJ2-2,NA,TGTGCCAGCTGGACTCCTATCACCGGGGAGCTGTTTTTT,CASWTPITGELFF
TRBV20-1,NA,TRBJ2-1,TRBD2,TGCAGTGGCGAGCGGTCGGGAGGGGTGGCTGAGCAGTTCTTC,CSGERSGGVAEQFF
TRBV19,NA,TRBJ1-2,NA,TGTGCCAGTACACATAACTATGGCTACACCTTC,CASTHNYGYTF
TRBV10-3,NA,TRBJ2-3,NA,TGTGCCATCAGTGGGGGCTCGGGACAACTTACAGATACGCAGTATTTT,CAISGGSGQLTDTQYF
TRBV3-1,many,TRBJ2-3,NA,TGTGCCAGCAGCCAAGGGACAGTGCCCACAGATACGCAGTATTTT,CASSQGTVPTDTQYF
TRBV6-2/TRBV6-3,many,TRBJ2-3,TRBD2,TGTGCCAGCAGTTACGTGACCAGCGGGACTTCTACCTTCGTGGGCGGTACGCAGTATTTT,CASSYVTSGTSTFVGGTQYF
TRBV20-1,NA,TRBJ2-1,NA,TGCAGTGCTAACCCACAGACCAACAATGAGCAGTTCTTC,CSANPQTNNEQFF
TRBV29-1,few,TRBJ2-6,NA,TGCAGCGTTACGGAGTTGGGTTCTACGTCTGGGGCCAACGTCCTGACTTTC,CSVTELGSTSGANVLTF
TRBV29-1,NA,TRBJ1-1,NA,TGCAGCGTCTCGACAGGCGTCCTGAACACTGAAGCTTTCTTT,CSVSTGVLNTEAFF
TRBV5-5,few,TRBJ2-1,TRBD2,TGTGCCAGCAGCGGCGGTGCTAGCGGTGCCAATGAGCAGTTCTTC,CASSGGASGANEQFF
TRBV24-1,once,TRBJ2-1,NA,TGTGCCACCAGTGATTTATGGGACGGGCAGTTCTTC,CATSDLWDGQFF
TRBV29-1,few,TRBJ2-6,NA,TGCAGCGTTCAGGCGGGCTCTGGGGCCAACGTCCTGACTTTC,CSVQAGSGANVLTF
TRBV11-1,few,TRBJ2-6,NA,TGTGCCAGCAGTCGCGGGGACCTGGGCTCTGGGGCCAACGTCCTGACTTTC,CASSRGDLGSGANVLTF
TRBV7-2,NA,TRBJ2-3,NA,TGTGCCAGCAGGCAAGGGATCAGCACAGATACGCAGTATTTT,CASRQGISTDTQYF
TRBV24-1,few,TRBJ2-2,NA,TGTGCCACCAGTGATCCCTCCGACGGCAGGGCGTGGACCGGGGAGCTGTTTTTT,CATSDPSDGRAWTGELFF
TRBV20-1,NA,TRBJ1-6,NA,TGCAGTGCTAGGGGAGTGGGGTCCTATAATTCACCCCTCCACTTT,CSARGVGSYNSPLHF
TRBV5-1,NA,TRBJ1-1,NA,TGCGCCAGCAGCTTGGAAAGAGTCGGAGGTCAGACTGAAGCTTTCTTT,CASSLERVGGQTEAFF
TRBV4-1,many,TRBJ2-5,TRBD2,TGCGCCAGCAGCCAAGTAGGGCCTAGCGGGGTGGAGACCCAGTACTTC,CASSQVGPSGVETQYF
TRBV20-1,many,TRBJ2-1,TRBD2,TGCAGTGCAGGGACTAGCGGGAAACTAAATGAGCAGTTCTTC,CSAGTSGKLNEQFF
TRBV5-6,once,TRBJ2-4,NA,TGTGCCAGCAGCCAGGGGGGGTCGGCCAAAAACATTCAGTACTTC,CASSQGGSAKNIQYF
TRBV5-1,NA,TRBJ2-5,NA,TGCGCCAGCAATGCGGGACTTCGTACAGAGACCCAGTACTTC,CASNAGLRTETQYF
TRBV11-3,few,TRBJ2-1,TRBD1,TGTGCCAGCAGCGAAACGGGACAGGCCTACAATGAGCAGTTCTTC,CASSETGQAYNEQFF
TRBV20-1,NA,TRBJ1-2,NA,TGCAGTGCTCAACCTATGACTGGGGGGGTTGGCTACACCTTC,CSAQPMTGGVGYTF
TRBV9,few,TRBJ2-3,NA,TGTGCCAGCAGCCCAAGAGGGGGGACAGATACGCAGTATTTT,CASSPRGGTDTQYF
TRBV6-5,few,TRBJ2-1,NA,TGTGCCAGCAGTTACAGGCCAGACTACAATGAGCAGTTCTTC,CASSYRPDYNEQFF
TRBV29-1,NA,TRBJ1-5,NA,TGCAGCGTCGGGGGGTCCTACAATCAGCCCCAGCATTTT,CSVGGSYNQPQHF